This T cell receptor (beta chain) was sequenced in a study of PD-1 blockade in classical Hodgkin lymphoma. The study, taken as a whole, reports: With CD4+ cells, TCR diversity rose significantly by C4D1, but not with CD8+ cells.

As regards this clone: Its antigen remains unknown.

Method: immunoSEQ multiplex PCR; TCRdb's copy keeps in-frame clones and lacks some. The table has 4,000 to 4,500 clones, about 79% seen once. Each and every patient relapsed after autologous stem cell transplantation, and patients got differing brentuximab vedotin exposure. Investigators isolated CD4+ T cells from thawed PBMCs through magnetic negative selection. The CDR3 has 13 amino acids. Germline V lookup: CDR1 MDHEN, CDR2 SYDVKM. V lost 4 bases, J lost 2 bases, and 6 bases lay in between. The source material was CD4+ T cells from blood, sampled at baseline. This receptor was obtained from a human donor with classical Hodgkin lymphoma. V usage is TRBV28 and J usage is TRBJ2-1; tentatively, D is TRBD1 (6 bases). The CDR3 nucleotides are TGTGCCAGCAGTTCAGGGGCCTACAATGAGCAGTTCTTC. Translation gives CASSSGAYNEQFF. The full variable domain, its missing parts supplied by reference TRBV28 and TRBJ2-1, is DVKVTQSSRYLVKRTGEKVFLECVQDMDHENMFWYRQDPGLGLRLIYFSYDVKMKEKGDIPEGYSVSREKKERFSLILESASTNQTSMYLCASSSGAYNEQFFGPGTRLTVL.